A selection of T cell receptor beta chains follows, all from one sample in a study of human T cells and chemical hapten exposure. MiXCR, run by TCRdb on the RACE reads, gives a single entry per CDR3 protein. The data show around 80,000 distinct CDR3 sequences, 7% to 9% seen once. Source material: whole blood. The receptors derive from a male donor in good health. Some clones in this sample may be carry-over from other donors' samples. CDR3s include the opening cysteine and the closing phenylalanine or tryptophan. The order of the fields is clone size, J gene, V gene, D gene, CDR3 length, CDR3 DNA, CDR3 protein. D genes are given only for firm matches. Where a row states a size, it is once, few, many or the class of an expanded clone; other rows omit it.

size: few
J: TRBJ1-4
V: TRBV27
D: -
length: 15
DNA: TGTGCCAGCAGTTTAACAGCTACTACTAATGAAAAACTGTTTTTT
CDR3: CASSLTATTNEKLFF

size: few
J: TRBJ1-1
V: TRBV18
D: -
length: 16
DNA: TGTGCCAGCTCACCAGACGGCCCGATTCACGACACTGAAGCTTTCTTT
CDR3: CASSPDGPIHDTEAFF

size: -
J: TRBJ2-7
V: TRBV4-2
D: -
length: 15
DNA: TGTGCCAGCAGCCAAGAACAGGGTTCCTCCTACGAGCAGTACTTC
CDR3: CASSQEQGSSYEQYF

size: -
J: TRBJ1-1
V: TRBV5-1
D: -
length: 13
DNA: TGCGCCAGCAGCTCAATCATGAACACTGAAGCTTTCTTT
CDR3: CASSSIMNTEAFF

size: few
J: TRBJ2-1
V: TRBV10-3
D: TRBD2
length: 16
DNA: TGTGCCATCAGTGACCCTAGCGGTGCTTTCTACAATGAGCAGTTCTTC
CDR3: CAISDPSGAFYNEQFF

size: -
J: TRBJ2-7
V: TRBV29-1
D: TRBD2
length: 15
DNA: TGCAGCGTCTCAGAAGGACTAGCGGGCTTCTACGAGCAGTACTTC
CDR3: CSVSEGLAGFYEQYF

size: few
J: TRBJ1-5
V: TRBV4-3
D: -
length: 13
DNA: TGCGCCAGCAGCCGGGGGGCCGGTCAGCCCCAGCATTTT
CDR3: CASSRGAGQPQHF

size: -
J: TRBJ2-7
V: TRBV5-6
D: -
length: 13
DNA: TGTGCCAGCAGCTTGGAACCGGACTACGAGCAGTACTTC
CDR3: CASSLEPDYEQYF

size: few
J: TRBJ2-2
V: TRBV6-5
D: TRBD2
length: 15
DNA: TGTGCCAGCAGTTACGCGGGAGGGTTCACCGGGGAGCTGTTTTTT
CDR3: CASSYAGGFTGELFF

size: -
J: TRBJ2-7
V: TRBV12-3/TRBV12-4
D: -
length: 13
DNA: TGTGCCAGCAGTCCCCTACGGGGAGGAGAGCAGTACTTC
CDR3: CASSPLRGGEQYF

size: -
J: TRBJ2-5
V: TRBV12-3/TRBV12-4
D: -
length: 12
DNA: TGTGCCAGCAATATCTTACAAGAGACCCAGTACTTC
CDR3: CASNILQETQYF

size: -
J: TRBJ2-3
V: TRBV7-2
D: -
length: 16
DNA: TGTGCCAGCACCATGTACAGGGAGGGGGCCTCCGGTACGCAGTATTTT
CDR3: CASTMYREGASGTQYF

size: -
J: TRBJ1-5
V: TRBV7-9
D: -
length: 16
DNA: TGTGCCAGCAGCTTAGCGGGGGCGATTAGCAATCAGCCCCAGCATTTT
CDR3: CASSLAGAISNQPQHF

size: -
J: TRBJ1-4
V: TRBV6-1
D: TRBD1
length: 15
DNA: TGTGCCAGCAGTCACCCGGGGACAGAGGGTGAAAAACTGTTTTTT
CDR3: CASSHPGTEGEKLFF

size: few
J: TRBJ2-3
V: TRBV7-2
D: -
length: 14
DNA: TGTGCCAGCAGCATGGGGGCCAGCACAGATACGCAGTATTTT
CDR3: CASSMGASTDTQYF

size: -
J: TRBJ1-1
V: TRBV29-1
D: -
length: 13
DNA: TGCAGCGTTGAATCTCTCCTGAACACTGAAGCTTTCTTT
CDR3: CSVESLLNTEAFF

size: -
J: TRBJ2-1
V: TRBV7-9
D: -
length: 13
DNA: TGTGCCAGCAGCTTAGCGGGGTTCCATGAGCAGTTCTTC
CDR3: CASSLAGFHEQFF

size: few
J: TRBJ2-3
V: TRBV25-1
D: -
length: 14
DNA: TGTGCCAGCAGTGGTAAAGCCGACACAGATACGCAGTATTTT
CDR3: CASSGKADTDTQYF

size: few
J: TRBJ2-3
V: TRBV14
D: TRBD1
length: 15
DNA: TGTGCCAGCAGCCAAGAACAGGGGGCGGCGGATACGCAGTATTTT
CDR3: CASSQEQGAADTQYF